The 15 T cell receptor beta chains listed next were all sequenced from one sample in a study of cytomegalovirus exposure and HLA in healthy donors (dated by TCRdb to about 2017). The library was produced with the immunoSEQ multiplex PCR assay. For the multiplex PCR, a mixture combining 60 forward primers for TCR Vbeta segments and 13 reverse primers for TCR Jbeta segments was used. This immuneACCESS table, as held by TCRdb, lists in-frame sequences with V and J called but not all clones. Of the missing ones, under half trace to an unresolved V gene in checked studies; the others have no known cause. The sample table lists tens of thousands of clones, 80% of them with a count of one. The ten largest clones capture roughly a quarter of the sample. Sequenced material: PBMCs. Receptors originate from a woman aged 50 to 60 in good health and CMV-seropositive.

This clone was counted once. The gene calls are TRBV18 and TRBJ2-6, with a weak D call TRBD2 (6 bases). Germline V lookup: CDR1 KGHSH, CDR2 LQKENI. The CDR3 consists of 15 residues. The ends were cut back, 6 bases at V and 2 bases at J, with 11 bases in the middle. This CDR3 is CASSSGRTGANVLTF. The CDR3 DNA reads as TGTGCCAGCTCGTCAGGGAGGACTGGGGCCAACGTCCTGACTTTC.

The chain carries TRBV9 and TRBJ2-5; 9 nucleotides match TRBD2. CDR3 size: 17 residues. CDR1 is SGDLS and CDR2 is YYNGEE in the germline V gene. J was trimmed by 4 bases and V by 4 bases; bases with no gene match: 14. The CDR3 loop is CASSPTGGSGGGETQYF. The DNA of the CDR3 is TGTGCCAGCAGCCCCACTGGAGGTAGCGGGGGTGGAGAGACCCAGTACTTC.

As for this clone: One end of the junction fails to match germline, which may point to a read error. V usage is TRBV5-6 and J usage is TRBJ1-4, with a weak D call TRBD1 (5 bases). The CDR3 length is 12 residues. Per the germline V gene, CDR1 is SGHDT and CDR2 is YYEEEE. As DNA, the CDR3 is TGTGCCAGCAGCTTCCAGGGCTCCGGTATGATTTTT. Translation gives CASSFQGSGMIF.

The genes are TRBV11-2 and TRBJ2-7, with TRBD1 matching 8 bases. Losses at the gene ends were 4 bases for V and 1 base for J; bases not matched to a gene: 6. CDR3 size: 15 residues. Per germline, CDR1 SGHAT and CDR2 FQNNGV. CDR3: CASSSRQGRSYEQYF. In DNA form, the CDR3 reads TGTGCCAGCAGCTCGAGACAGGGGAGATCCTACGAGCAGTACTTC.

V gene TRBV2 combines with J gene TRBJ2-3; 7 bases agree with TRBD2. Germline trimming cut 4 bases from V and 0 bases from J; bases unmatched to any gene: 4. The CDR3 loop spans 15 amino acids. Per germline, CDR1 SNHLY and CDR2 FYNNEI. The chain's CDR3 is CASSGEGLSTDTQYF. The CDR3 bases are TGTGCCAGCAGTGGGGAGGGACTAAGCACAGATACGCAGTATTTT.

The rearrangement uses TRBV5-5 and TRBJ2-4; TRBD2 matches at 12 bases. CDR3 length: 17 residues. V was pared by 0 bases and J by 10 bases, with 11 bases of the junction left unmatched. Germline V CDR1 and CDR2: SGHKS, YYEKEE (reference sequence). CDR3 sequence: CASSLGALAGGLSIQYF. Here the CDR3 DNA reads TGTGCCAGCAGCTTGGGGGCACTAGCGGGGGGCCTTTCAATTCAGTACTTC. The variable domain in full, completed from reference TRBV5-5 and TRBJ2-4, reads DAGVTQSPTHLIKTRGQQVTLRCSPISGHKSVSWYQQVLGQGPQFIFQYYEKEERGRGNFPDRFSARQFPNYSSELNVNALLLGDSALYLCASSLGALAGGLSIQYFGAGTRLSVL.

V gene TRBV5-5 combines with J gene TRBJ1-5; a weak D match, TRBD1 (5 bases). Per germline, CDR1 SGHKS and CDR2 YYEKEE (reference sequence). The CDR3 length is 14 residues. The V gene lost 0 bases and the J gene lost 4 bases, with 8 bases spanning the gap. CDR3 coding DNA: TGTGCCAGCAGCTTGGGCAGGGAAAATCAGCCCCAGCATTTT. This sequence encodes CASSLGRENQPQHF.

CDR3 coding DNA: TGTGCCAGCAGTGCTACGACGGGTGAGCAGTTCTTC. It yields the protein CASSATTGEQFF. The chain employs TRBV6-1 and TRBJ2-1; D not resolved. Between the trimmed V and J ends, which lost 4 bases and 9 bases, there was a span of 10 bases. The CDR3 is 12 residues long. Germline CDR1 reads MNHNS; CDR2 reads SASEGT.

The rearrangement uses TRBV14 and TRBJ2-7; the match to TRBD1 covers 8 bases. CDR1 is SGHDN and CDR2 is FVKESK in the germline V gene. The CDR3 length is 13 residues. The V and J ends lost 5 bases and 5 bases, in that order; junction bases with no gene match: 5. CDR3 sequence reads: CASSLLDRDEQYF. The CDR3 bases are TGTGCCAGCAGCTTACTGGACAGGGACGAGCAGTACTTC.

The chain couples TRBV7-6 to TRBJ2-2, with TRBD2 as a possible D gene (5 bases). There are 17 residues in the CDR3. Germline CDR1 SGHVS, CDR2 FNYEAQ. V dropped 5 bases and J dropped 0 bases, with 16 bases sitting between them. The CDR3 here is CASSTQYSGPNTGELFF. In nucleotides, the CDR3 is TGTGCCAGCAGCACCCAATACAGCGGACCGAACACCGGGGAGCTGTTTTTT.

The chain combines TRBV5-1 with TRBJ2-3, with 10 positions matching TRBD2. CDR3 length equals 17 residues. The germline V gene encodes CDR1 SGHRS and CDR2 YFSETQ. Trimming took 2 bases from V and 1 from J; bases not matched to a gene: 7. CDR3 bases: TGCGCCAGCAGCTTTCTGAGCGGGAGGGATGGCACAGATACGCAGTATTTT. It specifies CASSFLSGRDGTDTQYF. Drawing the rest from reference TRBV5-1 and TRBJ2-3, the complete variable domain is KAGVTQTPRYLIKTRGQQVTLSCSPISGHRSVSWYQQTPGQGLQFLFEYFSETQRNKGNFPGRFSGRQFSNSRSEMNVSTLELGDSALYLCASSFLSGRDGTDTQYFGPGTRLTVL.

V usage is TRBV7-9 and J usage is TRBJ2-7; 9 bases align to TRBD1. The CDR3 totals 12 residues. CDR1 and CDR2 (germline): SEHNR, FQNEAQ (reference sequence). Trimming cost V 2 bases and J 12 bases; bases outside gene matches: 5. Here the CDR3 reads CASSLIGQGLYF. CDR3 in DNA: TGTGCCAGCAGCTTAATAGGACAGGGGTTGTACTTC.

The chain joins TRBV4-1 to TRBJ2-1; maybe TRBD2 (6 bases). Trimming stripped 3 bases from V and 10 bases from J, with 13 bases between. CDR3 length: 13 residues. Per germline, CDR1 MGHRA and CDR2 YSYEKL. CDR3 in DNA: TGCGCCAGCAGCCAGGACCTAGCGTGGGAGCAGTTCTTC. This gives the protein CASSQDLAWEQFF.

The CDR3 nucleotides read TGCAGTGCTAGGTATAACACTGAAGCTTTCTTT. Translated: CSARYNTEAFF. The chain has TRBV20-1 and TRBJ1-1; D uncertain. CDR1 is DFQATT and CDR2 is SNEGSKA in the germline V gene (reference sequence). The CDR3 is 11 amino acids. V was cut by 3 bases and J by 2 bases, with 4 bases left in between.

CDR3 sequence reads: CAWSLGTEGGYTF. DNA of the CDR3: TGTGCCTGGAGCCTCGGGACAGAGGGTGGCTACACCTTC. The chain combines TRBV30 with TRBJ1-2; 7 bases are shared with TRBD1. The CDR3 is made up of 13 amino acids. Per the germline V gene, CDR1 is GTSNPN and CDR2 is SVGIG (reference sequence). The V gene end was trimmed by 3 bases and the J gene end by 7 bases; junction bases not matched to a gene: 8. Filled out from reference TRBV30 and TRBJ1-2, the complete variable domain reads SQTIHQWPATLVQPVGSPLSLECTVEGTSNPNLYWYRQAAGRGLQLLFYSVGIGQISSEVPQNLSASRPQDRQFILSSKKLLLSDSGFYLCAWSLGTEGGYTFGSGTRLTVV.